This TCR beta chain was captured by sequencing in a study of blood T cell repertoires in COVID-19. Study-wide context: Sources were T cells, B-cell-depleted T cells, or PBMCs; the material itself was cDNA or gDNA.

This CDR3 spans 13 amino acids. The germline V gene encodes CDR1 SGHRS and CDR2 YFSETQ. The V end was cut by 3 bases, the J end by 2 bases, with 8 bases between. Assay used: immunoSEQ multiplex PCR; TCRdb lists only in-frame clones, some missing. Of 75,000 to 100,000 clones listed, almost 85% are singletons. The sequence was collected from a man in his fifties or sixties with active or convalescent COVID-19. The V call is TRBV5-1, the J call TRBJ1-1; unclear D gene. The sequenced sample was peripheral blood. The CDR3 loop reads CASSSDINTEAFF. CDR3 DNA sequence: TGCGCCAGCAGCTCAGACATTAACACTGAAGCTTTCTTT.